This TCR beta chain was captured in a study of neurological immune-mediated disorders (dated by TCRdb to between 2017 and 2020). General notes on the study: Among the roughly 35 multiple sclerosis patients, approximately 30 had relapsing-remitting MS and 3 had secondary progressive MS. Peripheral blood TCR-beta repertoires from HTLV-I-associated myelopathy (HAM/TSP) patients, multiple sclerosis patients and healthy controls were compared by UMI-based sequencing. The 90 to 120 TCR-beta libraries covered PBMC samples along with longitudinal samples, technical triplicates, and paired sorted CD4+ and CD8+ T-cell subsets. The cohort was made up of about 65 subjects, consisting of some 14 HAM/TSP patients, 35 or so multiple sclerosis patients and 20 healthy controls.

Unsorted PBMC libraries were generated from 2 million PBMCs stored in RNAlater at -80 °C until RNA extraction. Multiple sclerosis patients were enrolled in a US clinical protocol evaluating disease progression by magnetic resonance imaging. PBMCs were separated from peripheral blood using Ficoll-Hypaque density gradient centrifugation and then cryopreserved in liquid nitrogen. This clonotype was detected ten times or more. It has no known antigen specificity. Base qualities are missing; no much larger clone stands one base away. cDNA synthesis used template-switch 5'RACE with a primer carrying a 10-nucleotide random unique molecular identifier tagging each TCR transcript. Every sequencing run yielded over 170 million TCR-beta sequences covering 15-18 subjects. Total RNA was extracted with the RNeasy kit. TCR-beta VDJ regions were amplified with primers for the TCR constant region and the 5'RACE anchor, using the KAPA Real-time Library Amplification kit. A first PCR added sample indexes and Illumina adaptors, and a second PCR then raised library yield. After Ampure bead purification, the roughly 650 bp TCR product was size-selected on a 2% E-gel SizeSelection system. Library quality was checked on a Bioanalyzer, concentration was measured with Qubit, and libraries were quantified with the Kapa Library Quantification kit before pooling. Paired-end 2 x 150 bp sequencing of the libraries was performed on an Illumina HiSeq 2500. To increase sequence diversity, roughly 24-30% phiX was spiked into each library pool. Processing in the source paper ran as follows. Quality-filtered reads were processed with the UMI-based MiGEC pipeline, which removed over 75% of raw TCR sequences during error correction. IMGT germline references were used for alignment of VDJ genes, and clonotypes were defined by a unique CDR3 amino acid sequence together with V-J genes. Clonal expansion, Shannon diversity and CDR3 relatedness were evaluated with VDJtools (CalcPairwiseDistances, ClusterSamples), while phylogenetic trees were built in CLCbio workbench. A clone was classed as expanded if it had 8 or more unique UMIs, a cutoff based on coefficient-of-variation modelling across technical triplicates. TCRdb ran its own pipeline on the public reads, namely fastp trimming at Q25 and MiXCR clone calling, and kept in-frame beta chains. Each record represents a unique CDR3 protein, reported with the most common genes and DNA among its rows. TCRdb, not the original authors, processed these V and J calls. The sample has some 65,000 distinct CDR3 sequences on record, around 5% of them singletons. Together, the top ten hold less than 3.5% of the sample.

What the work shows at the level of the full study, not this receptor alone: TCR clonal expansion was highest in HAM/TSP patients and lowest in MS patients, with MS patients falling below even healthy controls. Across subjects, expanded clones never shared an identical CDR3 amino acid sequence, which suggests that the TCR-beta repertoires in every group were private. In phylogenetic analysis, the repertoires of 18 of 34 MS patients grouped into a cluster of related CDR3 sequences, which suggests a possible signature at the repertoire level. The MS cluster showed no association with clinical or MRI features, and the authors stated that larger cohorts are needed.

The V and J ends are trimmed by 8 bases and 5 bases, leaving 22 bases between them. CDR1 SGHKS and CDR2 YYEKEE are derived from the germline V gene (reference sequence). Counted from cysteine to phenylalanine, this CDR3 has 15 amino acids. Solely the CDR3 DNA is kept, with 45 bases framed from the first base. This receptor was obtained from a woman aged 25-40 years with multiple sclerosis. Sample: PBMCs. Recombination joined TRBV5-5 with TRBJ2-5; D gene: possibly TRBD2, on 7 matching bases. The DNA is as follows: TGTGCCAGTATGCCCCCGGCGGGGGCGGACGAGACCCAGTACTTC. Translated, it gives CASMPPAGADETQYF.